These 10 T cell receptor beta chains came from one sample sequenced in a study of T cell responses to AZD1222 COVID-19 vaccine. Assay used: immunoSEQ multiplex PCR; TCRdb lists only in-frame clones, some missing. This table holds around 100,000 clones, around 87% found once. This material consisted of peripheral blood, taken on day 0 of MenACWY control vaccination. The receptors were sampled from an adult in good health.

The J gene is TRBJ1-2, the V gene TRBV5-1; 7 bases map to TRBD1. The ends lost 4 bases at V and 0 bases at J; junction bases unmatched: 6. The CDR3 is 15 residues long. The germline V gene has CDR1 SGHRS and CDR2 YFSETQ. CDR3: CASSETGSPNYGYTF. The CDR3 DNA reads as TGCGCCAGCAGCGAGACAGGGAGCCCTAACTATGGCTACACCTTC.

The chain recombines TRBV7-2 with TRBJ2-5; 9 bases map to TRBD1. Germline trimming cut 3 bases from V and 2 bases from J; bases unmatched to any gene: 4. Germline assignment: CDR1 SGHTA and CDR2 FQGNSA. The CDR3 is 15 residues long. Written as DNA, the CDR3 is TGTGCCAGCAGCTTGGCGGGACAGGGACAAGAGACCCAGTACTTC. Encoded protein: CASSLAGQGQETQYF.

This clone came up a few times. The junction departs from the called germline gene at one end, perhaps through a read error. This sequence joins TRBV4-3 and TRBJ1-3; a possible D gene is TRBD1 (6 bases). In germline, CDR1 is LGHNA, CDR2 YSLEER. This CDR3 region has 15 residues. The CDR3, as DNA: TGCGCCAGCCGCCAAGACAGTAGGGGGGGAAACACCATATATTTT. Protein product: CASRQDSRGGNTIYF.

The chain joins TRBV7-8 to TRBJ2-2, with D maybe TRBD1 (6 bases). Germline CDR1 and CDR2: SGHVS and FQNEAQ. The CDR3 runs 15 residues. Trimming stripped 4 bases from V and 5 bases from J, with 14 bases between. The CDR3 DNA sequence: TGTGCCAGCAGCTCAACAGGGTTGGGTACCGGGGAGCTGTTTTTT. Translation: CASSSTGLGTGELFF.

This chain connects TRBV10-3 to TRBJ1-6; D gene unclear. Trimming removed 2 bases at V and 6 bases at J, with 11 bases between. The germline CDR1 and CDR2 sequences are ENHRY and SYGVKD. The CDR3 is made up of 15 amino acids. The chain's CDR3 is CAISEGYEGNSPLHF. CDR3 DNA sequence: TGTGCCATCAGTGAGGGTTATGAGGGTAATTCACCCCTCCACTTT.

Written as DNA, the CDR3 is TGTGCCAGCAGCCCCCGACAGGGTCCGAACACTGAAGCTTTCTTT. Translated, it gives CASSPRQGPNTEAFF. The rearrangement joins TRBV9 to TRBJ1-1; 7 bases are a match to TRBD1. The germline CDR1 and CDR2 sequences are SGDLS and YYNGEE. V lost 4 bases to trimming and J lost 1 base; unmatched junction nucleotides: 7. This CDR3 is 15 amino acids long.

This clone was observed a single time. The chain employs TRBV10-3 and TRBJ1-1, with a possible D match to TRBD1 (5 bases). The CDR3 runs to 13 residues. From germline, CDR1 is ENHRY and CDR2 SYGVKD. V was pared by 5 bases and J by 1 base, with 8 bases between. CDR3 residues: CAISNQGNTEAFF. The CDR3, as DNA: TGTGCCATCAGTAATCAGGGGAACACTGAAGCTTTCTTT.

The V gene is TRBV5-4, the J gene TRBJ1-1; a possible D gene is TRBD1 (5 bases). Germline V gene sequence: CDR1 SGHNT, CDR2 YYREEE (reference sequence). V lost 2 bases, J lost 3 bases, and 14 bases lay in between. The CDR3 spans 15 residues. The CDR3 DNA is TGTGCCAGCAGCTTCTCCCTCAGAGGGGACACTGAAGCTTTCTTT. Translated: CASSFSLRGDTEAFF.

The rearrangement uses TRBV6-2 or TRBV6-3 and TRBJ1-1; 7 bases align to TRBD1. Germline assignment: CDR1 MNHEY and CDR2 SVGEGT. After removal of 5 bases from V and 13 bases from J, the junction contained 16 bases not matched to a gene. This CDR3 spans 14 amino acids. CDR3 protein: CASSHVPGQSTCFF. As DNA, the CDR3 is TGTGCCAGCAGTCACGTACCGGGACAGAGTACCTGTTTCTTT.

The chain carries TRBV27 and TRBJ2-4, with D possibly being TRBD2 (6 bases). Germline lookup yields CDR1 MNHEY and CDR2 SMNVEV (reference sequence). Trimming took off 7 bases at V and 8 bases at J, with 12 bases between the two ends. The CDR3 runs to 12 residues. The CDR3 coding sequence is TGTGCCAGCAACTTTGGGGACTACATTCAGTACTTC. This translates into CASNFGDYIQYF.